These 12 T cell receptor beta chains originate from one sample sequenced in a study of T cells after somatic rescue of genetic block. Method: immunoSEQ multiplex PCR; TCRdb's copy keeps in-frame clones and lacks some. The top ten hold approximately 1.5% of the sample, which has tens of thousands of clones, 80% to 90% seen once. Sequences were obtained from peripheral blood mononuclear cells (PBMCs). The source is a young woman.

The rearrangement links TRBV6-6 to TRBJ2-7; D not resolved. V lost 6 bases and J lost 0, with 9 bases in between. The germline gives CDR1 MNHNY, CDR2 SVGAGI (reference sequence). The CDR3 length is 13 residues. CDR3 DNA sequence: TGTGCCAGCAGCCGAGGACCCTCCTACGAGCAGTACTTC. Amino acid sequence: CASSRGPSYEQYF.

This chain links TRBV6-4 with TRBJ2-3; tentatively, D is TRBD1 or TRBD2 (5 bases each). Germline V gene sequence: CDR1 MRHNA, CDR2 SNTAGT. V was clipped by 0 bases and J by 5 bases, with 12 bases between them. This CDR3 has 15 residues. For the CDR3, the DNA is TGTGCCAGCAGTGACTCGGGAGAGGGGATAGATACGCAGTATTTT. This sequence encodes CASSDSGEGIDTQYF.

J is TRBJ1-2 and V is TRBV28; tentatively, D is TRBD1 (5 bases). The CDR3 has 14 residues. CDR1 is MDHEN and CDR2 is SYDVKM in the germline V gene. V lost 2 bases to trimming and J lost 2 bases, with 9 bases between them. The CDR3 DNA follows: TGTGCCAGCAGTTTACCAGGGTTAAACTATGGCTACACCTTC. Amino acid sequence: CASSLPGLNYGYTF.

The chain employs TRBV5-8 and TRBJ2-4; D is unclear. V gave up 2 bases and J gave up 8 bases, with 14 bases separating them. CDR1 is SGHTS, CDR2 YDEGEE, per germline. The CDR3 contains 14 residues. The CDR3 protein is CASSFNWIGDIQYF. As DNA, the CDR3 is TGTGCCAGCAGCTTCAACTGGATTGGGGACATTCAGTACTTC.

The chain is built from TRBV9 and TRBJ2-1; 12 positions match TRBD2. V lost 2 bases and J lost 6; bases outside the gene matches: 0. Germline values: CDR1 SGDLS, CDR2 YYNGEE. The CDR3 loop spans 14 amino acids. The CDR3 sequence is CASSVTSGGNEQFF. The CDR3 DNA follows: TGTGCCAGCAGCGTGACTAGCGGGGGCAATGAGCAGTTCTTC.

The chain combines TRBV28 with TRBJ1-2; 7 bases map to TRBD1. The CDR3 has 14 residues. Germline CDR1 is MDHEN and CDR2 is SYDVKM. Trimming took 5 bases from V and 4 from J; bases not matched to a gene: 7. Written as DNA, the CDR3 is TGTGCCAGCAGTCAAACAGGGGTGAGCTATGGCTACACCTTC. The encoded protein is CASSQTGVSYGYTF.

The rearrangement uses TRBV4-2 and TRBJ2-6, with a tentative D call TRBD2 (6 bases). The germline CDR1 and CDR2 sequences are LGHNA and YNFKEQ. This CDR3 is built from 17 residues. V was trimmed by 4 bases and J by 0 bases, leaving 13 bases between them. The CDR3 loop reads CASSPIAGPSGANVLTF. The CDR3 DNA is TGTGCCAGCAGCCCCATTGCGGGGCCCTCTGGGGCCAACGTCCTGACTTTC.

V gene TRBV7-8 combines with J gene TRBJ1-1; 10 bases are a match to TRBD1. This CDR3 is built from 16 residues. V trimming: 4 bases; J trimming: 1 base; junction bases outside the gene matches: 6. Germline V gene data show CDR1 as SGHVS and CDR2 as FQNEAQ. The CDR3 DNA is TGTGCCAGCAGCTCATTCGGACAGGGGGGGAACACTGAAGCTTTCTTT. It translates to CASSSFGQGGNTEAFF.

This chain uses TRBV28 with TRBJ1-2; D might be TRBD1 (6 bases). Trimming removed 6 bases from V and 8 bases from J, with 22 bases in between. This CDR3 spans 15 amino acids. Germline V gene sequence: CDR1 MDHEN, CDR2 SYDVKM. CDR3 in amino acids: CASSLLESGAGGYTF. In DNA form, the CDR3 reads TGTGCCAGCAGCCTCCTCGAGTCAGGGGCGGGGGGCTACACCTTC.

The J gene is TRBJ1-2, the V gene TRBV7-9, with D unclear. The CDR3 length is 15 residues. Germline assignment: CDR1 SEHNR and CDR2 FQNEAQ (reference sequence). Trimming removed 6 bases from V and 2 bases from J, with 16 bases in between. CDR3 DNA sequence: TGTGCCAGCAGTCCTAGCGCTAACACAAACTATGGCTACACCTTC. This translates into CASSPSANTNYGYTF.

The chain employs TRBV7-9 and TRBJ1-5, with 9 bases that match TRBD1. After removal of 5 bases from V and 11 bases from J, the junction contained 10 bases not matched to a gene. The CDR3 covers 14 residues. Germline values: CDR1 SEHNR, CDR2 FQNEAQ (reference sequence). CDR3 nucleotides: TGTGCCAGCAGCCCCCGGGACAGGGACGAGGCCCAGCATTTT. It codes for CASSPRDRDEAQHF.

This clone was found once. V and J are TRBV11-2 and TRBJ2-4; D possibly uses TRBD1 or TRBD2 (5 bases each). Trimming pared 2 bases from V and 15 bases from J, leaving 17 bases between. The CDR3 consists of 13 residues. Per the germline V gene, CDR1 is SGHAT and CDR2 is FQNNGV. CDR3 region: CASSLFDEGSPYF. The DNA for the CDR3 is TGTGCCAGCAGCTTATTTGATGAGGGGTCTCCGTACTTC.